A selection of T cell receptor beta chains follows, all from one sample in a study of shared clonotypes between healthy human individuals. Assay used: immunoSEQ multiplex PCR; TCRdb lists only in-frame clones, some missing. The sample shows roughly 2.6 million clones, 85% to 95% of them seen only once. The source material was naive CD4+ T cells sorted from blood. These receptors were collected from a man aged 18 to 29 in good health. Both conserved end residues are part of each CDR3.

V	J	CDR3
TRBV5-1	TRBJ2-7	CASSATADYEQYF
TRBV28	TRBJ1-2	CASSLGQGGNGYTF
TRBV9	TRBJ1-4	CASSPAGGEKLFF
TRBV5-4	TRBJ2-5	CASSLKGPGETQYF
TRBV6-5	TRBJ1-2	CASTGTQRGYTF
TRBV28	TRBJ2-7	CASSLWGGLGASGDYEQYF
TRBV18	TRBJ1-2	CASSPGVGYGYTF
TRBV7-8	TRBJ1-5	CASSLEGSSNQPQHF
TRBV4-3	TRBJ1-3	CASSQEGEVGGNTIYF
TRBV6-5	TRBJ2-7	CASGRSSYEQYF
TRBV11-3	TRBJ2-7	CASSLGTGVPYEQYF
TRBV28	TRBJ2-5	CASSLFLPRTEEETQYF
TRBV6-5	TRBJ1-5	CASSPSWVTNQPQHF
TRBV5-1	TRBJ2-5	CASSLGQQETQYF
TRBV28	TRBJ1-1	CASGSLGPPRGKDTEAFF
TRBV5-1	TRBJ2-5	CASSLATRGHIQETQYF
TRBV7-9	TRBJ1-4	CASSLGGRTTNEKLFF
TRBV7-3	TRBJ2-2	CASSLGQNTGELFF
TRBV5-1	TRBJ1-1	CASSSQGQNTEAFF
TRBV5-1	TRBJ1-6	CASSPRQGARDNSPLHF
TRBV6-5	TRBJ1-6	CASRSYNSPLHF
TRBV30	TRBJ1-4	CAWSVQGGEKLFF
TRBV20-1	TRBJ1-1	CSLYRGTEAFF
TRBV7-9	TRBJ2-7	CASSWDHEQYF
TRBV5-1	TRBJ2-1	CASSLVLAGASNEQFF
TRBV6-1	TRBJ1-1	CASKSGQLMNTEAFF
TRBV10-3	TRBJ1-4	CAISESKGATNEKLFF
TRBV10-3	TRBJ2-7	CAISEVAYEQYF
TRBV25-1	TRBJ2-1	CASSEAGGDNEQFF
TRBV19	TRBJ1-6	CASSVSGSTLYSPLHF
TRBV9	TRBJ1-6	CASSGGSGGGSPLHF
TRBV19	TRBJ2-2	CASRARGGTNTGELFF
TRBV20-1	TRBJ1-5	CSATGNQPQHF
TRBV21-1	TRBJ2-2	CASSKCTGTPANTGELFF
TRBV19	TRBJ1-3	CASTSLWGTVDPGNTIYF
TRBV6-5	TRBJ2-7	CASSSGLAGSRNEQYF
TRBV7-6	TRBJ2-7	CASSLLTSSYEQYF
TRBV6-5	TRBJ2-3	CASSSPAGLSTDTQYF
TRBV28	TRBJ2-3	CASSQTDTQYF
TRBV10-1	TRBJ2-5	CASSDPFGTQYF
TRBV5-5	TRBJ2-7	CASSGAWQSSYEQYF
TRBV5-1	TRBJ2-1	CASSLGIPRDNEQFF
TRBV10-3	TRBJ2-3	CAISESSPGRSDTQYF
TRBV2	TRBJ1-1	CASIAEVNTEAFF
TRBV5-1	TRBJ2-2	CASSLTIAGMNTGELFF